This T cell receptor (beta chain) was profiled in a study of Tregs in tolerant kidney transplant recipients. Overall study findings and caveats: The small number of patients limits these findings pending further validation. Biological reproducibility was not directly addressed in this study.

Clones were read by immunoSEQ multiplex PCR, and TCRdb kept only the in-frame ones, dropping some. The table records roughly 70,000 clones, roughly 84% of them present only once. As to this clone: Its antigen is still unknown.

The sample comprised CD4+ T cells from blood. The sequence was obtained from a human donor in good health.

The CDR3 DNA follows: TGTGCCAGCAGACCTATAGCGGGAGGTCTTCAGAACAATGAGCAGTTCTTC. Residues: CASRPIAGGLQNNEQFF. The chain links TRBV11-2 to TRBJ2-1, with TRBD2 matching over 10 bases. After removal of 6 bases from V and 5 bases from J, the junction contained 13 bases not matched to a gene. This CDR3 has 17 residues. CDR1 and CDR2 (germline): SGHAT, FQNNGV.